This is a list of T cell receptor beta chains from one sample in a study of OX40 agonist ivuxolimab in advanced cancers. Generated by immunoSEQ multiplex PCR, the TCRdb table keeps only in-frame clones and is missing some. The sample consists of 60,000 to 65,000 clones, 85% to 90% of them appearing once. The specimen was CD4+ or CD8+ T cells sorted from blood, collected in a trial of the OX40 agonist ivuxolimab. The source is an adult with an advanced solid tumor such as melanoma, head and neck, liver or kidney cancer. The CDR3 runs from the conserved cysteine through the conserved F or W. Each record gives: CDR3 length, J gene, clone size, V gene, D gene, CDR3 protein, CDR3 DNA. A D gene is named only where the DNA matches it firmly. Some rows mark clone size as missing; the rest say once, few, many or name a class of expanded clone.

11,TRBJ2-7,-,TRBV2,-,CASSVHYEQYF,TGTGCCAGCAGTGTCCACTACGAGCAGTACTTC
14,TRBJ1-1,-,TRBV28,-,CATFWGVSNTEAFF,TGTGCCACCTTTTGGGGGGTCTCGAACACTGAAGCTTTCTTT
14,TRBJ2-3,-,TRBV18,-,CASSPTGQADTQYF,TGTGCCAGCTCACCAACGGGGCAAGCAGATACGCAGTATTTT
15,TRBJ1-6,-,TRBV6-1,-,CASSEVLGINSPLHF,TGTGCCAGCAGTGAAGTGCTTGGGATCAATTCACCCCTCCACTTT
14,TRBJ2-7,-,TRBV5-1,TRBD1,CASSLAAGGNEQYF,TGCGCCAGCAGCTTGGCGGCAGGGGGCAACGAGCAGTACTTC
15,TRBJ2-7,few,TRBV5-1,-,CASSAQGRSSYEQYF,TGCGCCAGCAGCGCACAGGGGAGGAGCTCCTACGAGCAGTACTTC
18,TRBJ1-4,-,TRBV7-9,-,CASSLGGLRARGNEKLFF,TGTGCCAGCAGCTTAGGGGGGCTGAGGGCTCGAGGGAATGAAAAACTGTTTTTT
15,TRBJ2-1,-,TRBV11-2,TRBD2,CASTQGGSSYNEQFF,TGTGCCAGCACCCAGGGAGGGAGCTCCTACAATGAGCAGTTCTTC
16,TRBJ1-1,few,TRBV5-1,-,CASSFILQGRGTEAFF,TGCGCCAGCAGCTTCATTCTACAGGGACGGGGGACTGAAGCTTTCTTT
12,TRBJ2-1,-,TRBV5-6,-,CASSRDSLQQFF,TGTGCCAGTTCCCGGGACTCCCTCCAGCAGTTCTTC
15,TRBJ1-3,-,TRBV6-5,-,CASKRGKPSGNTIYF,TGTGCCAGCAAGCGGGGGAAACCTTCCGGAAACACCATATATTTT
12,TRBJ2-5,-,TRBV7-2,-,CASSRYQETQYF,TGTGCCAGCAGCAGGTACCAAGAGACCCAGTACTTC
11,TRBJ2-7,-,TRBV6-5,-,CASSVGYEQYF,TGTGCCAGCAGTGTCGGGTACGAGCAGTACTTC
13,TRBJ1-1,-,TRBV7-9,-,CASSIQENTEAFF,TGTGCCAGCAGTATACAGGAGAACACTGAAGCTTTCTTT
11,TRBJ2-7,-,TRBV11-2,TRBD1,CAIGQGYEQYF,TGTGCCATAGGACAGGGCTACGAGCAGTACTTC
19,TRBJ1-2,-,TRBV5-1,TRBD1,CASSFNPTGTGFINYGYTF,TGCGCCAGCAGCTTCAATCCGACCGGGACAGGCTTTATTAACTATGGCTACACCTTC
14,TRBJ2-7,-,TRBV7-6,TRBD1,CASSLGQGAYEQYF,TGTGCCAGCAGCTTAGGACAGGGAGCCTACGAGCAGTACTTC
13,TRBJ1-3,-,TRBV19,-,CATKGGGGNTIYF,TGTGCCACCAAAGGAGGAGGTGGAAACACCATATATTTT
12,TRBJ1-2,-,TRBV10-1,TRBD1,CASRETGPGYTF,TGCGCCAGCAGGGAGACAGGGCCCGGCTACACCTTC
14,TRBJ2-3,-,TRBV6-1,TRBD2,CASSSSGAADTQYF,TGTGCCAGCAGTTCTAGCGGGGCCGCGGATACGCAGTATTTT
15,TRBJ2-1,-,TRBV12-1,-,CASSSSGNPGDEQFF,TGTGCCAGCAGCTCTAGCGGGAACCCGGGGGATGAGCAGTTCTTC
16,TRBJ1-1,-,TRBV27,TRBD1,CASSPQAAGGYTEAFF,TGTGCCAGCAGTCCCCAGGCCGCAGGGGGGTACACTGAAGCTTTCTTT
14,TRBJ2-1,once,TRBV5-1,-,CASSFARGYNEQFF,TGCGCCAGCAGCTTTGCTAGGGGCTACAATGAGCAGTTCTTC
17,TRBJ2-7,once,TRBV5-6,-,CASSLSSSWGSSYEQYF,TGTGCCAGCAGCTTGAGTAGTAGTTGGGGCAGCTCCTACGAGCAGTACTTC
13,TRBJ2-7,-,TRBV19,-,CASSVDGSYEQYF,TGTGCCAGTAGTGTGGACGGCTCCTACGAGCAGTACTTC
13,TRBJ1-1,-,TRBV6-4,-,CASRDQMNTEAFF,TGTGCCAGCAGAGATCAGATGAACACTGAAGCTTTCTTT
15,TRBJ2-2,few,TRBV6-6,-,CASTSSGLNTGELFF,TGTGCCAGCACTTCGTCCGGTTTAAACACCGGGGAGCTGTTTTTT
13,TRBJ2-3,-,TRBV5-1,-,CASSRGQPDTQYF,TGCGCCAGCAGCCGTGGACAACCAGATACGCAGTATTTT
15,TRBJ1-5,-,TRBV10-3,-,CAISEQGGAGQPQHF,TGTGCCATCAGTGAACAGGGAGGGGCAGGTCAGCCCCAGCATTTT
13,TRBJ2-6,few,TRBV4-1,-,CASSLVGANVLTF,TGCGCCAGCAGCCTGGTCGGGGCCAACGTCCTGACTTTC
14,TRBJ2-5,few,TRBV7-2,TRBD1,CASSLTGGYETQYF,TGTGCCAGCAGCCTGACAGGGGGCTACGAGACCCAGTACTTC
14,TRBJ2-5,-,TRBV5-1,TRBD2,CASSLVAGAETQYF,TGCGCCAGCAGCTTGGTAGCGGGGGCAGAGACCCAGTACTTC
12,TRBJ1-5,-,TRBV19,-,CASSIRGQPQHF,TGTGCCAGTAGTATAAGGGGGCAGCCCCAGCATTTT
12,TRBJ2-7,-,TRBV7-2,-,CASSRYSYEQYF,TGTGCCAGCAGCCGCTACTCCTACGAGCAGTACTTC
13,TRBJ1-2,-,TRBV6-5,-,CASSPRRHYGYTF,TGTGCCAGCAGTCCTAGGCGGCACTATGGCTACACCTTC
14,TRBJ1-4,-,TRBV19,-,CASKGGEFNEKLFF,TGTGCCAGCAAAGGGGGAGAGTTTAATGAAAAACTGTTTTTT
13,TRBJ1-6,-,TRBV7-2,-,CASSLGVDSPLHF,TGTGCCAGCAGCTTAGGGGTAGATTCACCCCTCCACTTT
18,TRBJ1-5,few,TRBV28,TRBD1,CASSRGQVKTYSNQPQHF,TGTGCCAGCAGTCGCGGACAGGTCAAGACCTATAGCAATCAGCCCCAGCATTTT
13,TRBJ2-7,-,TRBV6-6,-,CASSFGTSYEQYF,TGTGCCAGCAGTTTCGGGACCTCCTACGAGCAGTACTTC
12,TRBJ2-3,-,TRBV7-2,-,CASSASSDTQYF,TGTGCCAGCAGCGCATCTTCAGATACGCAGTATTTT
14,TRBJ2-7,-,TRBV27,TRBD1,CASGVGTGTYEQYF,TGTGCCAGCGGGGTTGGGACAGGGACCTACGAGCAGTACTTC
16,TRBJ1-3,-,TRBV5-8,-,CASSLAPQGPGNTIYF,TGTGCCAGCAGCTTGGCCCCGCAGGGGCCGGGAAACACCATATATTTT
17,TRBJ1-6,few,TRBV27,-,CASSLSSTNSYNSPLHF,TGTGCCAGCAGTTTATCCTCGACTAACTCCTATAATTCACCCCTCCACTTT
15,TRBJ2-7,few,TRBV4-1,-,CASSQGRQGNYEQYF,TGCGCCAGCAGCCAAGGTCGGCAGGGAAACTACGAGCAGTACTTC
12,TRBJ1-3,-,TRBV18,-,CASSPPRNTIYF,TGTGCCAGCTCACCACCGAGAAACACCATATATTTT
13,TRBJ1-2,-,TRBV28,-,CASSSGWVYGYTF,TGTGCCAGCAGCTCTGGATGGGTCTATGGCTACACCTTC
16,TRBJ2-5,once,TRBV7-6,TRBD1,CASSLPPWTGGETQYF,TGTGCCAGCAGCTTACCCCCCTGGACAGGGGGCGAGACCCAGTACTTC
14,TRBJ1-2,-,TRBV27,-,CASSLFGEGYGYTF,TGTGCCAGCAGTTTATTTGGGGAGGGCTATGGCTACACCTTC
14,TRBJ2-7,-,TRBV2,-,CASSPSGLPRRQYF,TGTGCCAGCAGTCCCTCGGGACTCCCCCGAAGGCAGTACTTC
16,TRBJ1-4,-,TRBV9,TRBD1,CASSVGGGSMSEKLFF,TGTGCCAGCAGCGTAGGAGGGGGCAGTATGAGTGAAAAACTGTTTTTT
12,TRBJ1-2,once,TRBV6-4,TRBD1,CASSDQGGGYTF,TGTGCCAGCAGTGATCAGGGGGGAGGCTACACCTTC
15,TRBJ2-4,-,TRBV7-9,TRBD2,CASSFGRGGKNIQYF,TGTGCCAGCAGCTTCGGGCGGGGGGGAAAAAACATTCAGTACTTC
17,TRBJ1-2,-,TRBV28,-,CASRSPAGAIVNYGYTF,TGTGCCAGCAGATCCCCCGCGGGGGCGATTGTAAACTATGGCTACACCTTC
15,TRBJ2-7,-,TRBV6-4,-,CARRRGRGASYEQYF,TGTGCCAGACGTCGGGGCAGGGGAGCCTCCTACGAGCAGTACTTC
15,TRBJ2-3,-,TRBV11-3,-,CASSAGQRRTDTQYF,TGTGCCAGCAGCGCAGGACAGAGGCGGACAGATACGCAGTATTTT
16,TRBJ1-3,-,TRBV23-1,TRBD1,CASSLALTGPGNTIYF,TGCGCCAGCAGTCTCGCCCTGACAGGGCCTGGAAACACCATATATTTT
14,TRBJ2-7,-,TRBV28,TRBD1,CASLPGQIASEQYF,TGTGCCAGTCTACCGGGACAGATTGCGTCCGAGCAGTACTTC
14,TRBJ1-2,-,TRBV27,-,CASRGPTKGYGYTF,TGTGCCAGCAGGGGGCCAACTAAGGGCTATGGCTACACCTTC
13,TRBJ1-6,-,TRBV7-8,-,CASSLAGRPTLHF,TGTGCCAGCAGCTTAGCGGGCAGGCCAACTCTCCACTTT